The entry that follows covers one T cell receptor (beta chain) sequence. The antigen is unknown. The data derive from a study of circulating tumor DNA in untreated peripheral T-cell lymphoma. Study-level background: Serum was collected at baseline and serially during treatment for tumor TCR ctDNA. Study results and limitations: Tumor-specific clonotypes: identified in approximately 80% of patients, approximately 85% of baseline tissues. A couple of patients with persistent post-therapy ctDNA stayed in remission. Over 30% of serially sampled patients cleared ctDNA after two cycles.

The CDR3 consists of 14 residues. Germline V CDR1 and CDR2: SGHTS, YDEGEE. Losses at the gene ends were 6 bases for V and 10 bases for J; bases not matched to a gene: 9. Data came from immunoSEQ multiplex PCR; TCRdb stores just in-frame clones and leaves some out. The sample lists some 200 clones; approximately 73% were seen once. Material for sequencing was cell-free DNA from blood serum. The sequence came from a human donor with peripheral T-cell lymphoma. The chain recombines TRBV5-8 with TRBJ1-6; the match to TRBD1 covers 8 bases. Here the CDR3 reads CASNPGTGKSPLHF. The CDR3 DNA sequence: TGTGCCAGCAACCCCGGGACAGGAAAATCACCCCTCCACTTT.